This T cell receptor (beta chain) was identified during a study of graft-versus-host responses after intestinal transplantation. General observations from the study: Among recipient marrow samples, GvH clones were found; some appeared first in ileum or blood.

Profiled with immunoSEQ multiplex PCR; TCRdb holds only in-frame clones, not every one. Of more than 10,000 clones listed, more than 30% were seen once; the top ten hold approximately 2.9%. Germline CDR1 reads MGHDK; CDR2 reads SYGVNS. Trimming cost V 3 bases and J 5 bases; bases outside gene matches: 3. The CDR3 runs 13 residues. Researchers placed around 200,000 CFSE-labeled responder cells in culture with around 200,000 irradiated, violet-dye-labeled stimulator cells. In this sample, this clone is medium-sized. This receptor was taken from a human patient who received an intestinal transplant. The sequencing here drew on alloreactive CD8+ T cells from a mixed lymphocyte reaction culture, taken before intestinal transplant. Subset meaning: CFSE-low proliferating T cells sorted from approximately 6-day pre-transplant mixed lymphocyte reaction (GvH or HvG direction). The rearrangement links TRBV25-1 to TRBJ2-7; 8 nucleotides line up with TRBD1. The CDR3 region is CASSDSGGHEQYF. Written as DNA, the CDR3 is TGTGCCAGCAGTGACTCAGGGGGCCACGAGCAGTACTTC.